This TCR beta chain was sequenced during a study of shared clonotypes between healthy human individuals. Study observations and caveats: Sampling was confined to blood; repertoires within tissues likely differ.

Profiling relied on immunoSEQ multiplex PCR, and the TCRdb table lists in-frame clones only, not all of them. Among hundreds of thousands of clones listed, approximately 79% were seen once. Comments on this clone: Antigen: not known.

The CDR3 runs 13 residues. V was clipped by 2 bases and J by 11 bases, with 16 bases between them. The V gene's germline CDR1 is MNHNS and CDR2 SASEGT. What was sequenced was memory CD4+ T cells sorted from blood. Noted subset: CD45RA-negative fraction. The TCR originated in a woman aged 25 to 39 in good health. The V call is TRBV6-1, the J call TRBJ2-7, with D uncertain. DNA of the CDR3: TGTGCCAGCAGTGAACGGCCGCCGGATAGGAAGTACTTC. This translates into CASSERPPDRKYF.